This TCR beta chain was captured in a study of blood T cell repertoires in COVID-19. Overall study context: Sample material is recorded as cDNA or gDNA derived from T cells, B-cell-depleted T cells, or PBMCs.

Per the study methods: Scientists estimated how many nucleated cells there were by amplifying reference gene primers. Sequencing used immunoSEQ multiplex PCR; TCRdb keeps in-frame clones, though not all of them. The DNA was the basis for D and trimming; V, J and clone size are from that table. This table holds approximately 200,000 clones, around 85% found once. The length of the CDR3 is 16 residues. Germline values: CDR1 MDHEN, CDR2 SYDVKM. Deletions cut 6 bases from V and 5 bases from J, with 22 bases between. This TCR derives from a man aged 55 to 69 with acute or convalescent COVID-19. The rearrangement uses TRBV28 and TRBJ1-1, with D tentatively TRBD1 (6 bases). The specimen was peripheral blood. The CDR3 DNA is TGTGCCAGCAGCCGTTGGGACACCGCTACGGCGACTGAAGCTTTCTTT. Protein: CASSRWDTATATEAFF.